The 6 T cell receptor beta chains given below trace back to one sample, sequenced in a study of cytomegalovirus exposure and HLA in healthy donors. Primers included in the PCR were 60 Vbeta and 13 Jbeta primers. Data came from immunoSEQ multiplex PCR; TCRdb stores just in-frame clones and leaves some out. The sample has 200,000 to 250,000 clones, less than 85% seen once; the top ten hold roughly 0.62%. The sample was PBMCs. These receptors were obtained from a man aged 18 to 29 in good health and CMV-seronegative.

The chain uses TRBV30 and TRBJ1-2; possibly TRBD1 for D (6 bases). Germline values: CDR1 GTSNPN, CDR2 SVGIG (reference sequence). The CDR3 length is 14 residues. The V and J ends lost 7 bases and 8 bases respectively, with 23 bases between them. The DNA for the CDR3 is TGTGCCTCCCTAGATTCAGGGGCCGGTGGGGGCTACACCTTC. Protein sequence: CASLDSGAGGGYTF.

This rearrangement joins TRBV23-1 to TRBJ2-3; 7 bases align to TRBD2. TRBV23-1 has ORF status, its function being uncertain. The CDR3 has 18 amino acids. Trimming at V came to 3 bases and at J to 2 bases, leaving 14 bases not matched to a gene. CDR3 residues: CASSHGAKLGGITDTQYF. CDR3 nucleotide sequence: TGCGCCAGCAGTCATGGGGCCAAACTGGGAGGGATCACAGATACGCAGTATTTT.

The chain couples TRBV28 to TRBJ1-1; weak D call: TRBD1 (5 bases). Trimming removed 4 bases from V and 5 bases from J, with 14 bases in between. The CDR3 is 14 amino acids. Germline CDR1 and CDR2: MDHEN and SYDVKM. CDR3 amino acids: CASSSLRGATEAFF. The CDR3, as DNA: TGTGCCAGCAGTTCACTTCGTGGGGCGACTGAAGCTTTCTTT.

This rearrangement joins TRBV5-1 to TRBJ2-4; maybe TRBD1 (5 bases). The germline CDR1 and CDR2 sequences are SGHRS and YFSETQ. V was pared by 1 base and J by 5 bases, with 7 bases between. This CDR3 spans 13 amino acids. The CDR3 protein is CASSLTGENIQYF. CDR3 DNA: TGCGCCAGCAGCTTGACAGGAGAAAACATTCAGTACTTC.

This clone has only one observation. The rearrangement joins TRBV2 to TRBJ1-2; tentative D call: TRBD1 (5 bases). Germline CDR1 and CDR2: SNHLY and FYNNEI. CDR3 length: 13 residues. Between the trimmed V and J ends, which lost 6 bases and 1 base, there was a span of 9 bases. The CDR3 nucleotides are TGTGCCAGCAGGCCGGACAATAACTATGGCTACACCTTC. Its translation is CASRPDNNYGYTF.

As DNA, the CDR3 is TGTGCCAGCAGCTTAACAGGGACAGCGAGCTCCTACGAGCAGTACTTC. Encoded protein: CASSLTGTASSYEQYF. The chain recombines TRBV7-3 with TRBJ2-7; 7 bases map to TRBD1. CDR3 length: 16 residues. J lost 0 bases, V lost 0 bases, and 5 bases had no gene match. CDR1 is SGHTA and CDR2 is FQGTGA in the germline V gene. The variable domain in full, completed from reference TRBV7-3 and TRBJ2-7, reads GAGVSQTPSNKVTEKGKYVELRCDPISGHTALYWYRQSLGQGPEFLIYFQGTGAADDSGLPNDRFFAVRPEGSVSTLKIQRTERGDSAVYLCASSLTGTASSYEQYFGPGTRLTVT.